The 20 T cell receptor beta chains listed next were all sequenced from one sample in a study of monozygotic twins with cystic fibrosis. Here immunoSEQ multiplex PCR was the method, and the copy in TCRdb shows in-frame clones only, minus some. The profile covers 10,000 to 15,000 clones, with approximately 85% appearing a single time and more than 0.5% taken by the ten largest. The sequenced material came from blood. Source of these receptors: a man younger than 30 with cystic fibrosis.

V gene TRBV12-5 combines with J gene TRBJ2-7; 8 bases align to TRBD2. Germline CDR1 and CDR2: LGHNT and FRNRAP. The length of the CDR3 is 13 residues. V lost 1 base and J lost 12; bases outside the gene matches: 8. The CDR3 is CASGLGSRGGLYF. CDR3 nucleotides: TGTGCTAGTGGTTTGGGAAGCCGGGGGGGCCTGTACTTC.

V usage is TRBV5-1 and J usage is TRBJ2-3; 10 bases align to TRBD2. Germline V lookup: CDR1 SGHRS, CDR2 YFSETQ. CDR3 length equals 15 residues. Germline trimming cut 6 bases from V and 4 bases from J; bases unmatched to any gene: 8. This chain's CDR3 is CASNLAGAGADTQYF. CDR3 sequence (DNA): TGCGCCAGCAACCTAGCGGGGGCTGGGGCAGATACGCAGTATTTT.

This clone was counted a single time. The chain links TRBV6-5 to TRBJ2-3; D uncertain. Trimming shortened V by 2 bases and J by 2 bases, and 8 bases separated the two germline ends. The CDR3 contains 14 residues. Germline CDR1 MNHEY, CDR2 SVGAGI. In DNA, the CDR3 is TGTGCCAGCAGTTACGCGGAATACACAGATACGCAGTATTTT. Amino acid sequence: CASSYAEYTDTQYF.

The chain joins TRBV9 to TRBJ2-3, with D uncertain. The CDR3 consists of 15 residues. Looked up from germline, CDR1 is SGDLS and CDR2 is YYNGEE. Trimming took off 0 bases at V and 2 bases at J, with 10 bases between the two ends. The CDR3 reads CASSVAGSDTDTQYF. The CDR3 coding sequence is TGTGCCAGCAGCGTAGCTGGCTCCGACACAGATACGCAGTATTTT.

This chain connects TRBV27 to TRBJ1-2; D unclear. V was shortened by 0 bases and J by 2 bases, with 4 bases between the two germline ends. The CDR3 has 13 residues. Germline V gives CDR1 MNHEY, CDR2 SMNVEV (reference sequence). The CDR3 DNA is TGTGCCAGCAGTTTATCAGGGAACTATGGCTACACCTTC. As protein: CASSLSGNYGYTF.

This clone was seen only a few times. V is TRBV11-2 and J is TRBJ2-1; D is ambiguous. Trimming took 4 bases from V and 9 from J, leaving 7 bases between them. The CDR3 spans 11 residues. The germline V gene has CDR1 SGHAT and CDR2 FQNNGV. The CDR3 reads CASSWKGEQFF. The CDR3 DNA sequence: TGTGCCAGCAGCTGGAAGGGTGAGCAGTTCTTC.

The genes are TRBV10-2 and TRBJ2-7; D tentatively fits TRBD1 or TRBD2 (5 bases each). Germline assignment: CDR1 WSHSY and CDR2 SAAADI. Deletions cut 0 bases from V and 10 bases from J, with 10 bases between. The CDR3 is 12 residues long. CDR3 nucleotide sequence: TGCGCCAGCAGTGAGTCGAGGGGTACTCAGTACTTC. It yields the protein CASSESRGTQYF.

This chain joins TRBV2 and TRBJ2-5; no firm D call. The CDR3 covers 11 residues. Germline assignment: CDR1 SNHLY and CDR2 FYNNEI. V was clipped by 6 bases and J by 2 bases, with 4 bases between them. The CDR3 spells CASSVQETQYF. CDR3 in DNA: TGTGCCAGCAGCGTACAAGAGACCCAGTACTTC.

J is TRBJ2-7 and V is TRBV5-6; D unclear. There are 12 residues in the CDR3. V dropped 4 bases and J dropped 7 bases, with 12 bases sitting between them. Germline CDR1 SGHDT, CDR2 YYEEEE. The DNA of the CDR3 is TGTGCCAGCAGCCCGCCCAACCAGGAGCAGTACTTC. Protein sequence: CASSPPNQEQYF.

The genes are TRBV5-6 and TRBJ2-3; D gene uncertain. There are 15 residues in the CDR3. Between the trimmed V and J ends, which lost 2 bases and 4 bases, there was a span of 14 bases. Germline V gives CDR1 SGHDT, CDR2 YYEEEE. The CDR3 loop is CASSLPTVHSDTQYF. The CDR3 bases are TGTGCCAGCAGCTTACCCACAGTTCATTCAGATACGCAGTATTTT.

The chain uses TRBV2 and TRBJ2-2, with 7 bases fitting TRBD2. The CDR3 spans 17 residues. The junction had 6 bases not matched to a gene; V was cut back by 2 bases and J by 0 bases. Germline CDR1 SNHLY, CDR2 FYNNEI. This chain's CDR3 is CASSEFASGANTGELFF. The CDR3 DNA sequence: TGTGCCAGCAGTGAATTCGCTAGCGGAGCGAACACCGGGGAGCTGTTTTTT.

The chain joins TRBV4-1 to TRBJ1-1, with a tentative D call TRBD1 (5 bases). Germline-derived CDR1 and CDR2 are MGHRA and YSYEKL. V was cut by 0 bases and J by 4 bases, with 12 bases left in between. The CDR3 is made up of 15 amino acids. The CDR3 loop reads CASSQEPQGITEAFF. The CDR3 DNA reads TGCGCCAGCAGCCAAGAACCCCAGGGTATCACTGAAGCTTTCTTT.

The chain recombines TRBV11-2 with TRBJ2-5; TRBD2 matches at 8 bases. CDR1 and CDR2 from the germline V gene are SGHAT and FQNNGV. Trimming at V came to 5 bases and at J to 2 bases, leaving 13 bases not matched to a gene. The CDR3 covers 17 residues. The CDR3 is CASSLLVSSGGQETQYF. The CDR3 DNA reads TGTGCCAGCAGCCTTCTGGTTTCCAGCGGGGGACAAGAGACCCAGTACTTC.

This chain uses TRBV4-1 with TRBJ1-2, with D unclear. The germline V and J ends were trimmed by 0 bases and 8 bases, with 16 bases remaining between them. The V gene's germline CDR1 is MGHRA and CDR2 YSYEKL. This CDR3 has 15 amino acids. CDR3 in amino acids: CASSQDVGYTEGYTF. The CDR3 DNA follows: TGCGCCAGCAGCCAAGATGTGGGATATACGGAAGGCTACACCTTC.

CDR3 DNA sequence: TGTGCCAGCAGCCCCCTCGCGGGAGTATTTGACGAGCAGTACTTC. This encodes CASSPLAGVFDEQYF. V usage is TRBV5-5 and J usage is TRBJ2-7, with 7 nucleotides matching TRBD2. The CDR3 totals 15 residues. Germline CDR1 is SGHKS and CDR2 is YYEKEE (reference sequence). J lost 5 bases, V lost 4 bases, and 12 bases had no gene match.

The rearrangement joins TRBV25-1 to TRBJ2-3; D might be TRBD1 or TRBD2, each matching 6 bases. Germline CDR1 MGHDK, CDR2 SYGVNS. The CDR3 spans 15 residues. V lost 2 bases and J 4 bases, leaving 13 bases between the germline ends. The CDR3 is CASSEGAGEADTQYF. In DNA, the CDR3 is TGTGCCAGCAGTGAAGGGGCAGGGGAGGCAGATACGCAGTATTTT.

The rearrangement uses TRBV29-1 and TRBJ2-3, with D perhaps TRBD2 (5 bases). V gave up 2 bases and J gave up 1 base, with 7 bases separating them. The CDR3 extends over 13 amino acids. The germline gives CDR1 SQVTM, CDR2 ANQGSEA. CDR3 loop: CSVERRGTDTQYF. Here the CDR3 DNA reads TGCAGCGTTGAACGGCGGGGCACAGATACGCAGTATTTT.

The chain employs TRBV5-8 and TRBJ2-5, with TRBD2 matching 10 bases. The CDR3 length is 17 residues. Per the germline V gene, CDR1 is SGHTS and CDR2 is YDEGEE. V dropped 1 base and J dropped 5; count of bases not matched to a gene: 11. The CDR3 DNA follows: TGTGCCAGCAGCTTGAACCGCGTAGCGGGGGGTCAGGAGACCCAGTACTTC. Translating it yields CASSLNRVAGGQETQYF. The full variable domain, with the rest looked up from reference TRBV5-8 and TRBJ2-5, is EAGVTQSPTHLIKTRGQQATLRCSPISGHTSVYWYQQALGLGLQFLLWYDEGEERNRGNFPPRFSGRQFPNYSSELNVNALELEDSALYLCASSLNRVAGGQETQYFGPGTRLLVL.

This sequence joins TRBV27 and TRBJ2-3, with D unresolved. Germline V gene data show CDR1 as MNHEY and CDR2 as SMNVEV (reference sequence). Trimming removed 8 bases at V and 0 bases at J, with 9 bases between. This CDR3 region has 13 residues. This CDR3 reads CASRPPSTDTQYF. The CDR3 region has the DNA TGTGCCAGCCGTCCCCCTAGCACAGATACGCAGTATTTT.

This rearrangement joins TRBV29-1 to TRBJ2-5; 8 bases align to TRBD2. CDR3 length: 14 residues. V lost 1 base and J lost 5; bases outside the gene matches: 6. In germline, CDR1 is SQVTM, CDR2 ANQGSEA. CDR3 region: CSVEAGLEEETQYF. The CDR3, as DNA: TGCAGCGTTGAAGCGGGACTAGAGGAGGAGACCCAGTACTTC.